These 30 T cell receptor beta chains share one sample of origin, sequenced in a study of OX40 agonist ivuxolimab in advanced cancers. The table came from immunoSEQ multiplex PCR; TCRdb's copy has only in-frame clones and leaves some out. The sample contains 50,000 or so clones, more than 65% of which appear only once. The starting material was CD4+ or CD8+ T cells sorted from blood, obtained in a trial of the OX40 agonist ivuxolimab. All receptors come from an adult with an advanced solid tumor such as melanoma, head and neck, liver or kidney cancer.

V usage is TRBV5-1 and J usage is TRBJ1-3; D is perhaps TRBD1 (5 bases). The germline CDR1 and CDR2 sequences are SGHRS and YFSETQ. V shed 0 bases and J shed 2 bases, with 6 bases lying between them. The CDR3 covers 14 residues. CDR3: CASSLEGTGNTIYF. The CDR3 region has the DNA TGCGCCAGCAGCTTGGAGGGGACTGGAAACACCATATATTTT.

The chain couples TRBV29-1 to TRBJ1-2; 9 bases agree with TRBD1. V dropped 8 bases and J dropped 6; count of bases not matched to a gene: 10. The CDR3 consists of 13 residues. The germline CDR1 and CDR2 sequences are SQVTM and ANQGSEA. Here the CDR3 reads CSFLDRGRNGYTF. Here the CDR3 DNA reads TGCAGCTTCCTGGACAGGGGAAGAAATGGCTACACCTTC.

The chain carries TRBV5-1 and TRBJ1-6; no definite D call. CDR1 is SGHRS, CDR2 YFSETQ, per germline. The ends were cut back, 1 base at V and 7 bases at J, with 6 bases in the middle. There are 13 residues in the CDR3. The CDR3 DNA reads TGCGCCAGCAGCTTGACCTCGAATTCACCCCTCCACTTT. Residues: CASSLTSNSPLHF.

This clone occurred a few times. Sequence at one end of the junction differs from germline and may be a read error. V is TRBV2 and J is TRBJ2-1; perhaps TRBD2 as D (6 bases). This CDR3 has 15 residues. CDR1 is SNHLY and CDR2 is FYNNEI in the germline V gene. The CDR3 is CASSEVLSGYSEQFF. CDR3 bases: TGTGCCAGCAGTGAAGTTCTTAGCGGCTACAGTGAGCAGTTCTTC.

The rearrangement joins TRBV9 to TRBJ2-6, with TRBD1 identical over 12 bases. CDR1 and CDR2 from the germline V gene are SGDLS and YYNGEE. J gave up 3 bases and V 1 base, and 2 bases lay outside the gene matches. The CDR3 length is 17 residues. CDR3 DNA sequence: TGTGCCAGCAGCGTAAGGGACAGGGGGCTTGGGGCCAACGTCCTGACTTTC. It yields the protein CASSVRDRGLGANVLTF.

The chain joins TRBV13 to TRBJ2-7; D may be TRBD1 or TRBD2 (5 bases each). Trimming pared 5 bases from V and 5 bases from J, leaving 19 bases between. The length of the CDR3 is 15 residues. Germline V gene lookup returns CDR1 PRHDT and CDR2 FYEKMQ (reference sequence). CDR3 DNA sequence: TGTGCCAGCAGCCCCCGTGGAGAGGGGTTCGACGAGCAGTACTTC. This encodes CASSPRGEGFDEQYF.

The genes are TRBV5-4 and TRBJ2-2; 8 bases line up with TRBD1. The CDR3 sequence is 14 residues long. The ends lost 2 bases at V and 4 bases at J; junction bases unmatched: 1. The germline gives CDR1 SGHNT, CDR2 YYREEE (reference sequence). CDR3 sequence: CASSFRGPTGELFF. For the CDR3, the DNA is TGTGCCAGCAGCTTCAGGGGGCCCACCGGGGAGCTGTTTTTT.

V and J are TRBV12-5 and TRBJ1-6, with D possibly being TRBD1 (5 bases). The CDR3 has 14 amino acids. The germline CDR1 and CDR2 sequences are LGHNT and FRNRAP. Trimming pared 9 bases from V and 7 bases from J, leaving 16 bases between. The CDR3 sequence is CASSPGGSNSPLHF. The CDR3 DNA reads TGTGCTAGCTCACCTGGGGGTTCAAATTCACCCCTCCACTTT.

This sequence joins TRBV5-6 and TRBJ1-1; maybe TRBD1 (5 bases). The CDR3 length is 13 residues. Between the trimmed V and J ends, which lost 3 bases and 5 bases, there was a span of 11 bases. Germline CDR1 and CDR2: SGHDT and YYEEEE. CDR3 sequence reads: CASSSESGTEAFF. The CDR3 coding sequence is TGTGCCAGCAGCTCAGAATCAGGGACTGAAGCTTTCTTT.

This clone has a single count. The rearrangement links TRBV7-2 to TRBJ2-5; D ambiguous. The germline CDR1 and CDR2 sequences are SGHTA and FQGNSA. V was shortened by 5 bases and J by 7 bases, with 8 bases between the two germline ends. This CDR3 is 11 amino acids long. For the CDR3, the DNA is TGTGCCAGCAGCGAGCGAGGGACCCAGTACTTC. Translated: CASSERGTQYF. The entire variable domain, with the rest obtained from reference TRBV7-2 and TRBJ2-5, is as follows: GAGVSQSPSNKVTEKGKDVELRCDPISGHTALYWYRQSLGQGLEFLIYFQGNSAPDKSGLPSDRFSAERTGGSVSTLTIQRTQQEDSAVYLCASSERGTQYFGPGTRLLVL.

This chain connects TRBV4-2 to TRBJ2-6; D not resolved. With 4 bases removed from V and 1 base from J, the gap between germline ends came to 8 bases. Germline loops: CDR1 LGHNA, CDR2 YNFKEQ. The CDR3 covers 15 residues. The CDR3 spells CASSLISSGANVLTF. For the CDR3, the DNA is TGTGCCAGCAGCCTTATTTCGTCTGGGGCCAACGTCCTGACTTTC.

This rearrangement joins TRBV5-5 to TRBJ2-4; 7 bases agree with TRBD1. Germline V gives CDR1 SGHKS, CDR2 YYEKEE (reference sequence). The CDR3 is 15 amino acids. V lost 0 bases to trimming and J lost 7 bases; unmatched junction nucleotides: 7. The CDR3 protein is CASSLAQGTMNIQYF. The CDR3 DNA reads TGTGCCAGCAGCTTGGCACAGGGGACGATGAACATTCAGTACTTC.

The rearrangement joins TRBV12-2 to TRBJ2-7; the D call in the table, TRBD2, was not verified against the DNA. TRBV12-2 corresponds to a pseudogene. This CDR3 has 16 amino acids. The CDR3 loop reads CASRQRPGGLPYEQYF. DNA for the CDR3: TGTGCAAGTCGCCAACGTCCGGGAGGGCTCCCCTACGAGCAGTACTTC.

The chain carries TRBV5-1 and TRBJ2-3; TRBD2 is a possible D gene (6 bases). Germline values: CDR1 SGHRS, CDR2 YFSETQ. The CDR3 has 15 residues. Trimming removed 0 bases from V and 4 bases from J, with 12 bases in between. CDR3 residues: CASSLVAAASDTQYF. DNA of the CDR3: TGCGCCAGCAGCTTGGTAGCGGCGGCCTCAGATACGCAGTATTTT.

This clone was found a few times. The J gene is TRBJ1-2, the V gene TRBV19; TRBD1 matches at 7 bases. Per the germline V gene, CDR1 is LNHDA and CDR2 is SQIVND (reference sequence). The V segment lost 8 bases and the J segment 8 bases; nucleotides outside the gene matches: 17. The CDR3 contains 15 residues. CDR3 sequence: CASRQGTASLGGYTF. As DNA, the CDR3 is TGTGCCAGTCGACAAGGGACAGCTTCTTTAGGGGGCTACACCTTC.

This clone turned up a few times. For the CDR3, the DNA is TGCGCCAGAGACAGGGGGCTGTATAGCAATCAGCCCCAGCATTTT. This encodes CARDRGLYSNQPQHF. The rearrangement uses TRBV10-1 and TRBJ1-5; TRBD1 matches 10 bases. The CDR3 extends over 15 amino acids. Germline V gene sequence: CDR1 WNHNN, CDR2 SYGVQD (reference sequence). The V gene end was trimmed by 9 bases and the J gene end by 0 bases; junction bases not matched to a gene: 5.

The genes are TRBV7-8 and TRBJ1-1; D unresolved. The germline V gene encodes CDR1 SGHVS and CDR2 FQNEAQ. Trimming took off 2 bases at V and 1 base at J, with 5 bases between the two ends. CDR3 length: 13 amino acids. CDR3: CASSLSGNTEAFF. The CDR3 coding sequence is TGTGCCAGCAGCTTATCCGGGAACACTGAAGCTTTCTTT.

The rearrangement joins TRBV15 to TRBJ2-3; D ambiguous. CDR3 length equals 15 residues. The germline V gene has CDR1 LNHNV and CDR2 YYDKDF (reference sequence). V was trimmed by 5 bases and J by 6 bases, leaving 18 bases between them. The CDR3 nucleotides read TGTGCCACCAGCTTCGGTGGGTCTTCCGCCGATACGCAGTATTTT. This translates into CATSFGGSSADTQYF. The variable domain in full, with the rest retrieved from reference TRBV15 and TRBJ2-3, is DAMVIQNPRYQVTQFGKPVTLSCSQTLNHNVMYWYQQKSSQAPKLLFHYYDKDFNNEADTPDNFQSRRPNTSFCFLDIRSPGLGDTAMYLCATSFGGSSADTQYFGPGTRLTVL.

The V and J genes are TRBV19 and TRBJ2-2, with TRBD1 matching over 9 bases. With V trimmed by 5 bases and J by 6 bases, 7 bases remained unmatched. CDR3 size: 15 residues. Germline V lookup: CDR1 LNHDA, CDR2 SQIVND (reference sequence). The CDR3 spells CASSPRQGGPGELFF. For the CDR3, the DNA is TGTGCCAGTAGTCCGCGACAGGGGGGGCCCGGGGAGCTGTTTTTT.

V gene TRBV18 combines with J gene TRBJ2-1, with 7 bases identical to TRBD2. CDR3 length: 15 amino acids. Germline CDR1 reads KGHSH; CDR2 reads LQKENI. V lost 0 bases, J lost 4 bases, and 3 bases stayed unmatched. CDR3 coding DNA: TGTGCCAGCTCACCACCGCCTAGCGGTTACAATGAGCAGTTCTTC. This translates into CASSPPPSGYNEQFF.

This clone came up a few times. This rearrangement joins TRBV4-3 to TRBJ1-3, with D possibly matching TRBD1 (5 bases). Trimming shortened V by 0 bases and J by 4 bases, and 16 bases separated the two germline ends. The CDR3 contains 17 residues. Per the germline V gene, CDR1 is LGHNA and CDR2 is YSLEER. The CDR3 is CASSQDFPRVSGNTIYF. The CDR3 region has the DNA TGCGCCAGCAGCCAAGATTTTCCCAGGGTCTCCGGAAACACCATATATTTT.

The chain joins TRBV7-9 to TRBJ2-1, with D possibly matching TRBD1 (6 bases). This CDR3 has 15 amino acids. Trimming pared 4 bases from V and 4 bases from J, leaving 14 bases between. Germline CDR1 SEHNR, CDR2 FQNEAQ (reference sequence). CDR3 in DNA: TGTGCCAGCAGCTCCCCCGTGGGGGCTTACAATGAGCAGTTCTTC. It encodes CASSSPVGAYNEQFF.

This chain connects TRBV2 to TRBJ2-1, with 8 bases aligning to TRBD2. The CDR3 runs to 13 residues. Germline loops: CDR1 SNHLY, CDR2 FYNNEI. V dropped 7 bases and J dropped 9; count of bases not matched to a gene: 8. CDR3 in DNA: TGTGCCAGCATCGGCCAGCGGGGGCGTGAGCAGTTCTTC. Residues: CASIGQRGREQFF.

Only one count was recorded for this clone. The chain uses TRBV5-1 and TRBJ2-5; D gene unclear. V lost 2 bases and J lost 4, with 9 bases in between. Germline CDR1 SGHRS, CDR2 YFSETQ. The CDR3 spans 13 residues. The CDR3 nucleotides are TGCGCCAGCAGCTTCGAGGTTAGAGAGACCCAGTACTTC. Protein product: CASSFEVRETQYF.

The rearrangement joins TRBV6-5 to TRBJ2-2; no reliable D call. CDR1 is MNHEY and CDR2 is SVGAGI in the germline V gene. V was cut by 10 bases and J by 4 bases, with 10 bases left in between. The length of the CDR3 is 12 residues. This CDR3 reads CATRLGTGELFF. The CDR3 nucleotides are TGTGCCACCCGACTGGGCACCGGGGAGCTGTTTTTT.

The chain carries TRBV4-3 and TRBJ1-4; no reliable D call. Trimming pared 0 bases from V and 8 bases from J, leaving 7 bases between. There are 13 residues in the CDR3. Germline CDR1 is LGHNA and CDR2 is YSLEER. In nucleotides, the CDR3 is TGCGCCAGCAGCCAAGATCTACGCGAAAAACTGTTTTTT. Protein sequence: CASSQDLREKLFF.

This chain links TRBV20-1 with TRBJ2-1; D is unresolved. The CDR3 is 9 residues long. V lost 7 bases, J lost 9 bases, and 7 bases lay in between. Germline lookup yields CDR1 DFQATT and CDR2 SNEGSKA (reference sequence). The CDR3 is CSVGVEQFF. The CDR3 nucleotides read TGCAGTGTTGGTGTTGAGCAGTTCTTC.

The chain links TRBV4-3 to TRBJ2-1; D possibly corresponds to TRBD1 (5 bases). This CDR3 has 16 amino acids. Germline loops: CDR1 LGHNA, CDR2 YSLEER. The V end lost 1 base, the J end lost 1 base, and 11 bases lay between the germline ends. The CDR3 here is CASSQGGASSYNEQFF. The CDR3 nucleotides read TGCGCCAGCAGCCAAGGGGGCGCTTCGTCCTACAATGAGCAGTTCTTC.

A remark on this clone: An end of the junction does not agree with germline; a read error may underlie this. The same CDR3 arises from other DNA sequences in this sample as well. The chain employs TRBV7-9 and TRBJ1-1; D gene ambiguous. The CDR3 has 11 amino acids. From germline, CDR1 is SEHNR and CDR2 FQNEAQ (reference sequence). CDR3 nucleotide sequence: TGTGCCAGCAGCCCCGTCGGGCGGGCTTTCTTC. It codes for CASSPVGRAFF.

The V gene is TRBV2, the J gene TRBJ2-5; no firm D call. Germline lookup yields CDR1 SNHLY and CDR2 FYNNEI. The CDR3 runs 11 residues. Deletions cut 5 bases from V and 4 bases from J, with 5 bases between. The CDR3 nucleotides read TGTGCCAGCAGTATACGAGAGACCCAGTACTTC. Protein: CASSIRETQYF.